These 20 T cell receptor beta chains originate from one sample sequenced in a study of T cell changes during pregnancy in multiple sclerosis (dated by TCRdb to about 2019). Library prep was done by the immunoSEQ multiplex PCR assay. Here the immuneACCESS table is served through TCRdb, limited to in-frame sequences with V and J called. Missing clones are a known gap in these copies; in checked studies unresolved V genes cover under half, and the rest lacks a known reason. Counted in this sample were under 55,000 clones; around 90% of them appeared once. About 10% of the sample is taken by the ten largest. This specimen consisted of CD8+ T cells from peripheral blood mononuclear cells, obtained after pregnancy. These receptors all come from a female donor with multiple sclerosis, enrolled in a pregnancy study.

This rearrangement joins TRBV27 to TRBJ1-1; TRBD1 matches 7 bases. CDR3 size: 14 residues. J was trimmed by 4 bases and V by 7 bases; bases with no gene match: 9. The germline V gene has CDR1 MNHEY and CDR2 SMNVEV (reference sequence). CDR3 in amino acids: CASTINRGVTEAFF. CDR3 sequence (DNA): TGTGCCAGCACAATCAACAGGGGAGTCACTGAAGCTTTCTTT.

This chain links TRBV19 with TRBJ2-3; possible D gene TRBD1, 5 bases. Deletions cut 11 bases from V and 2 bases from J, with 17 bases between. The V gene's germline CDR1 is LNHDA and CDR2 SQIVND (reference sequence). CDR3 length equals 14 residues. The CDR3 loop reads CARPPDGHTDTQYF. The CDR3 nucleotides read TGTGCCCGCCCCCCGGACGGACACACAGATACGCAGTATTTT.

The rearrangement uses TRBV6-1 and TRBJ2-6, with D unresolved. V was clipped by 4 bases and J by 0 bases, with 13 bases between them. The CDR3 has 17 amino acids. Per the germline V gene, CDR1 is MNHNS and CDR2 is SASEGT. The CDR3 sequence: CASSVNSLSSGANVLTF. CDR3 DNA: TGTGCCAGCAGTGTGAACAGTTTGAGCTCTGGGGCCAACGTCCTGACTTTC.

The gene calls are TRBV6-5 and TRBJ2-3; D may be TRBD2 (6 bases). CDR1 is MNHEY, CDR2 SVGAGI, per germline. This CDR3 has 14 amino acids. V was trimmed by 5 bases and J by 1 base, leaving 10 bases between them. The CDR3: CASSGGMGTDTQYF. The CDR3 coding sequence is TGTGCCAGCAGTGGGGGGATGGGCACAGATACGCAGTATTTT.

The chain recombines TRBV6-6 with TRBJ1-1, with D hard to call. The CDR3 extends over 13 amino acids. Germline V gene sequence: CDR1 MNHNY, CDR2 SVGAGI (reference sequence). V was pared by 6 bases and J by 1 base, with 9 bases between. The CDR3 nucleotides read TGTGCCAGCAGCCGACAAGAGAACACTGAAGCTTTCTTT. Amino acid sequence: CASSRQENTEAFF.

The chain is built from TRBV28 and TRBJ1-3; 7 bases are a match to TRBD1. Germline assignment: CDR1 MDHEN and CDR2 SYDVKM. V trimming: 5 bases; J trimming: 3 bases; junction bases outside the gene matches: 7. The CDR3 loop spans 15 amino acids. The DNA of the CDR3 is TGTGCCAGCAGTACAGGGGAAGATTATGGAAACACCATATATTTT. Translation gives CASSTGEDYGNTIYF.

The V and J genes are TRBV9 and TRBJ1-5; 7 nucleotides agree with TRBD1. The length of the CDR3 is 15 residues. Germline V gives CDR1 SGDLS, CDR2 YYNGEE. Trimming cost V 0 bases and J 7 bases; bases outside gene matches: 7. DNA of the CDR3: TGTGCCAGCAGCGTAGTAAGACAGGGCGGGCAGCCCCAGCATTTT. Translated: CASSVVRQGGQPQHF.

V gene TRBV27 combines with J gene TRBJ1-5; maybe TRBD1 (6 bases). Trimming cost V 2 bases and J 3 bases, with 8 bases left between them. Germline assignment: CDR1 MNHEY and CDR2 SMNVEV (reference sequence). The CDR3 consists of 14 residues. In nucleotides, the CDR3 is TGTGCCAGCAGTTTACAGGGGTACAATCAGCCCCAGCATTTT. Translation gives CASSLQGYNQPQHF.

The gene calls are TRBV29-1 and TRBJ1-2; TRBD1 agrees at 8 bases. The germline CDR1 and CDR2 sequences are SQVTM and ANQGSEA. The CDR3 length is 14 residues. Trimming at V came to 1 base and at J to 4 bases, leaving 5 bases not matched to a gene. The CDR3 nucleotides read TGCAGCGTTGAAGTGGGACAGGCTGTCTATGGCTACACCTTC. This translates into CSVEVGQAVYGYTF.

CDR3 coding DNA: TGTGCCAGCAGTGAGGGTAGCGGGGGCACAGATACGCAGTATTTT. It specifies CASSEGSGGTDTQYF. The chain combines TRBV2 with TRBJ2-3; 8 bases line up with TRBD2. The ends lost 3 bases at V and 1 base at J; junction bases unmatched: 3. Germline V gives CDR1 SNHLY, CDR2 FYNNEI. CDR3 length: 15 residues.

This clone was detected once. This sequence joins TRBV11-2 and TRBJ2-5, with D maybe TRBD2 (6 bases). Germline CDR1 is SGHAT and CDR2 is FQNNGV. CDR3 length equals 14 residues. Trimming took 5 bases from V and 7 from J, leaving 17 bases between them. The CDR3 sequence is CASSTTGGDGTQYF. CDR3 nucleotide sequence: TGTGCCAGCAGCACGACCGGGGGTGATGGGACCCAGTACTTC.

The chain recombines TRBV19 with TRBJ1-4, with TRBD1 identical over 7 bases. V lost 3 bases and J lost 0; bases outside the gene matches: 1. This CDR3 is 15 amino acids long. The V gene's germline CDR1 is LNHDA and CDR2 SQIVND (reference sequence). The CDR3 nucleotides are TGTGCCAGTAGTATCGGGACAGCAACTAATGAAAAACTGTTTTTT. Its protein product is CASSIGTATNEKLFF.

The CDR3 coding sequence is TGTGCCAGCAGTCCCATCGCGGGGGTTTGGGGCACAGATACGCAGTATTTT. Encoded protein: CASSPIAGVWGTDTQYF. The chain recombines TRBV7-6 with TRBJ2-3; TRBD2 matches 7 bases. The CDR3 totals 17 residues. V was pared by 6 bases and J by 1 base, with 13 bases of the junction left unmatched. CDR1 is SGHVS and CDR2 is FNYEAQ in the germline V gene.

The V gene is TRBV4-1, the J gene TRBJ2-2, with TRBD2 matching 16 bases. Germline values: CDR1 MGHRA, CDR2 YSYEKL. This CDR3 is built from 19 residues. Trimming cost V 2 bases and J 6 bases; bases outside gene matches: 9. The CDR3 reads CASSQHPGLAGGFSGELFF. The CDR3 region has the DNA TGCGCCAGCAGCCAACATCCGGGACTAGCGGGGGGGTTTTCCGGGGAGCTGTTTTTT.

The CDR3 reads CASTAGTSYNEQFF. The CDR3 nucleotides are TGTGCCAGCACCGCGGGGACCTCCTACAATGAGCAGTTCTTC. This chain joins TRBV27 and TRBJ2-1; D might be TRBD2 (6 bases). The CDR3 is 14 residues long. V lost 7 bases to trimming and J lost 0 bases, with 10 bases between them. Germline CDR1 reads MNHEY; CDR2 reads SMNVEV (reference sequence).

The gene calls are TRBV9 and TRBJ2-1; TRBD2 agrees at 13 bases. Germline values: CDR1 SGDLS, CDR2 YYNGEE. The CDR3 is 14 residues long. V was clipped by 3 bases and J by 8 bases; unmatched bases: 2. This CDR3 is CASSGTSGGHEQFF. As DNA, the CDR3 is TGTGCCAGCAGCGGGACTAGCGGGGGCCATGAGCAGTTCTTC.

The J gene is TRBJ1-2, the V gene TRBV10-3; the D is unclear. Germline lookup yields CDR1 ENHRY and CDR2 SYGVKD. The CDR3 has 15 residues. Trimming shortened V by 0 bases and J by 0 bases, and 8 bases separated the two germline ends. The CDR3 sequence: CAISESRGSNYGYTF. CDR3 DNA: TGTGCCATCAGTGAGTCGCGAGGGTCTAACTATGGCTACACCTTC.

CDR3 loop: CASSLTPRDQPQHF. CDR3 DNA: TGTGCCAGCAGCCTAACGCCGAGAGATCAGCCCCAGCATTTT. The chain carries TRBV7-2 and TRBJ1-5, with unresolved D. Germline assignment: CDR1 SGHTA and CDR2 FQGNSA. V gave up 5 bases and J gave up 5 bases, with 13 bases separating them. The CDR3 extends over 14 amino acids.

The CDR3 spells CASQVGEADTQYF. As DNA, the CDR3 is TGTGCCAGCCAGGTGGGGGAGGCAGATACGCAGTATTTT. The V and J genes are TRBV6-1 and TRBJ2-3, with D possibly matching TRBD2 (6 bases). CDR3 length equals 13 residues. Trimming stripped 8 bases from V and 4 bases from J, with 13 bases between. Germline V gives CDR1 MNHNS, CDR2 SASEGT.

This chain links TRBV6-1 with TRBJ2-7, with D possibly matching TRBD2 (5 bases). CDR3 length equals 14 residues. Trimming took 10 bases from V and 5 from J, leaving 21 bases between them. Germline V lookup: CDR1 MNHNS, CDR2 SASEGT. Written as DNA, the CDR3 is TGTGCCACCCCCCCGGCGGGCAGAAATCACGAGCAGTACTTC. Encoded protein: CATPPAGRNHEQYF.